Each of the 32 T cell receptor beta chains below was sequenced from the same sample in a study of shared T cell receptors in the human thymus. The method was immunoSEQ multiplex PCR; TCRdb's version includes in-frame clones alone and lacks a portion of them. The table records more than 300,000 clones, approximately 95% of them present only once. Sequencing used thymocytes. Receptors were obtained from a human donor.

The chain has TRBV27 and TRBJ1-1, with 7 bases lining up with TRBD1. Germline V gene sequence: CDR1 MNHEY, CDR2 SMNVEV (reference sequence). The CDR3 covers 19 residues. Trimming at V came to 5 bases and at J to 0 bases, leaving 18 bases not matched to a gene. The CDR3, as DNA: TGTGCCAGCAGTCCGAATAGGACCCCGGGACAGCAAATGAACACTGAAGCTTTCTTT. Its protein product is CASSPNRTPGQQMNTEAFF.

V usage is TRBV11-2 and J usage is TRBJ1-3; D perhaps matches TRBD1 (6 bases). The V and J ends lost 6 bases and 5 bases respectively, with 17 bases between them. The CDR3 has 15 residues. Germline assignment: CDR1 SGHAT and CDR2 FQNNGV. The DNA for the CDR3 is TGTGCCAGCAGTCCCGGGACAACAGGGAGAAACACCATATATTTT. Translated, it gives CASSPGTTGRNTIYF.

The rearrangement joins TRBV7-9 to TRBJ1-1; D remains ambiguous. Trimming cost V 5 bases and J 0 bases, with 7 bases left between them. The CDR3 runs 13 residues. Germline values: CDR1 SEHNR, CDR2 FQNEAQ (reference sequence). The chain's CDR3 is CASSPRLNTEAFF. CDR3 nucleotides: TGTGCCAGCAGCCCCCGACTGAACACTGAAGCTTTCTTT.

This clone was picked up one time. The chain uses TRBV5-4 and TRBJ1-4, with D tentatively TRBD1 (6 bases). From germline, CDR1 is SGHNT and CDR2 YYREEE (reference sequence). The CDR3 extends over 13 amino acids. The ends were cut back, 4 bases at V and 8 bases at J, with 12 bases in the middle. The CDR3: CASSAGEDEKLFF. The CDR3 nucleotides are TGTGCCAGCAGCGCAGGGGAGGACGAAAAACTGTTTTTT.

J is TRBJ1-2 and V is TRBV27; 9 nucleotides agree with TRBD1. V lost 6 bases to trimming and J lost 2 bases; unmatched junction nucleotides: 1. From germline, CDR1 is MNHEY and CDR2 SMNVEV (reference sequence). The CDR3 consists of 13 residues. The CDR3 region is CASSGTGNYGYTF. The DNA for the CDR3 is TGTGCCAGCAGCGGGACAGGGAACTATGGCTACACCTTC.

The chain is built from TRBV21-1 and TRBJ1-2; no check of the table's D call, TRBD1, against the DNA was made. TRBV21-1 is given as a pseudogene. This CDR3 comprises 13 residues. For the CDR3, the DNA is TGTGCCAGCAGCAATCCACAGGGGAAAGGCTACACCTTC. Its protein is CASSNPQGKGYTF.

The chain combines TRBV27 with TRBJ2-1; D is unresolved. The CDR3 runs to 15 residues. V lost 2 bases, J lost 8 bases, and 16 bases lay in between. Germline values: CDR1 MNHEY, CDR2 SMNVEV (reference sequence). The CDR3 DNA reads TGTGCCAGCAGTTTAGGTCTATCGACCCTTGATGAGCAGTTCTTC. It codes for CASSLGLSTLDEQFF.

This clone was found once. CDR3 sequence reads: CASSPGTGEDSGNTIYF. The CDR3 region has the DNA TGTGCCAGCAGTCCCGGGACAGGGGAGGACTCTGGAAACACCATATATTTT. The chain has TRBV28 and TRBJ1-3; 10 bases align to TRBD1. Germline CDR1 reads MDHEN; CDR2 reads SYDVKM. The length of the CDR3 is 17 residues. The V segment lost 5 bases and the J segment 0 bases; nucleotides outside the gene matches: 7. Full variable domain (missing parts from reference TRBV28 and TRBJ1-3): DVKVTQSSRYLVKRTGEKVFLECVQDMDHENMFWYRQDPGLGLRLIYFSYDVKMKEKGDIPEGYSVSREKKERFSLILESASTNQTSMYLCASSPGTGEDSGNTIYFGEGSWLTVV.

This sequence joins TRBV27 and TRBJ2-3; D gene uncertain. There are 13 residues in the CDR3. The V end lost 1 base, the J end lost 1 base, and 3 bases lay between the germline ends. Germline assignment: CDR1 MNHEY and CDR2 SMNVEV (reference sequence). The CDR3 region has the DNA TGTGCCAGCAGTTTATTTGGCACAGATACGCAGTATTTT. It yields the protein CASSLFGTDTQYF.

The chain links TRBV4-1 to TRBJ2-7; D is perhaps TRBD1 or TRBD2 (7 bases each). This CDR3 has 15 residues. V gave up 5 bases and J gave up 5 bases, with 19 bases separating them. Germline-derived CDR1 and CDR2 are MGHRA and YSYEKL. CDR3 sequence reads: CASSTADREGDEQYF. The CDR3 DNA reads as TGCGCCAGCAGCACCGCCGACAGGGAGGGAGACGAGCAGTACTTC.

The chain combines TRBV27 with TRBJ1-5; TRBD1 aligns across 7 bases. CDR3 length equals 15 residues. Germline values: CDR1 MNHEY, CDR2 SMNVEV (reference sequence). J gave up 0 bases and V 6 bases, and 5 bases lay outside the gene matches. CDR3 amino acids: CASRPTGSSNQPQHF. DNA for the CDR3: TGTGCCAGCAGACCGACAGGGAGTAGCAATCAGCCCCAGCATTTT.

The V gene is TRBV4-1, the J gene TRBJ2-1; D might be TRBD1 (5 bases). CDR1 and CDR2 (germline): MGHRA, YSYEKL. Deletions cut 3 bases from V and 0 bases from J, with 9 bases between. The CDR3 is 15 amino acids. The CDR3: CASSQGQRSYNEQFF. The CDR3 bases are TGCGCCAGCAGCCAGGGGCAGCGCTCCTACAATGAGCAGTTCTTC.

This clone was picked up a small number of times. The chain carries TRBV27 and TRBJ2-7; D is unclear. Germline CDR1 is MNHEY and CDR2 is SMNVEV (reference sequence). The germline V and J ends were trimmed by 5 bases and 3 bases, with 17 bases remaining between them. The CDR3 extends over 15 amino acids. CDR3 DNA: TGTGCCAGCAGTGCAGACCAAAGATTAAGCTACGAGCAGTACTTC. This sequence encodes CASSADQRLSYEQYF.

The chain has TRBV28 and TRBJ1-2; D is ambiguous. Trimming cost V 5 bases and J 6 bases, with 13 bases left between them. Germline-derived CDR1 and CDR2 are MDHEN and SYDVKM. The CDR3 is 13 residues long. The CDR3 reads CASSSGLPHGYTF. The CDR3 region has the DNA TGTGCCAGCAGTAGCGGGCTTCCCCATGGCTACACCTTC.

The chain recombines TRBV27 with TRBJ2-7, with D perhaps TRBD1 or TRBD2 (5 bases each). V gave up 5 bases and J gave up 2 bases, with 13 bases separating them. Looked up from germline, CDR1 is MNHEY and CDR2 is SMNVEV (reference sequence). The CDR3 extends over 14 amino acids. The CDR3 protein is CASSPGPPTYEQYF. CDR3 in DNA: TGTGCCAGCAGTCCGGGACCGCCGACCTACGAGCAGTACTTC.

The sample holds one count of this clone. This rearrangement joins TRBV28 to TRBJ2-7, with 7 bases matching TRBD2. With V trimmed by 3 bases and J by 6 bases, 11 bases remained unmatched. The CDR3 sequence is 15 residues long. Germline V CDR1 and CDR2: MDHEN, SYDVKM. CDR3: CASSFSGYDSSEQYF. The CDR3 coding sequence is TGTGCCAGCAGTTTTAGCGGGTATGATTCGAGCGAGCAGTACTTC.

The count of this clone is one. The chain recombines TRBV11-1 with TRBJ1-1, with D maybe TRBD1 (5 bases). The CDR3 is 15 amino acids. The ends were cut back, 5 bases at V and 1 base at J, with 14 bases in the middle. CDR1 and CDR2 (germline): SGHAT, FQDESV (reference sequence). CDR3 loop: CASSKTGTENTEAFF. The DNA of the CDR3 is TGTGCCAGCAGCAAAACCGGGACGGAGAACACTGAAGCTTTCTTT.

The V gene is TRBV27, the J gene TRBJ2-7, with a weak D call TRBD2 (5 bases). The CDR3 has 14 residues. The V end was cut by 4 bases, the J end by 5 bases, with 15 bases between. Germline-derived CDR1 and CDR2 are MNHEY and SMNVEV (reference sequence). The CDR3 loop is CASSYPLANDEQYF. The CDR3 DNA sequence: TGTGCCAGCAGTTACCCCTTAGCGAACGACGAGCAGTACTTC.

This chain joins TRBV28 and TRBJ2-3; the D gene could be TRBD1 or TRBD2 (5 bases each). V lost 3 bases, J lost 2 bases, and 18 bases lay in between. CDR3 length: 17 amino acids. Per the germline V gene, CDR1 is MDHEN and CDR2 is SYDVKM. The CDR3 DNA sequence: TGTGCCAGCAGTTTTGACCGGGACCGGCTAGACACAGATACGCAGTATTTT. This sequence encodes CASSFDRDRLDTDTQYF. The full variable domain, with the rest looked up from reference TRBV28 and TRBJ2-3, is DVKVTQSSRYLVKRTGEKVFLECVQDMDHENMFWYRQDPGLGLRLIYFSYDVKMKEKGDIPEGYSVSREKKERFSLILESASTNQTSMYLCASSFDRDRLDTDTQYFGPGTRLTVL.

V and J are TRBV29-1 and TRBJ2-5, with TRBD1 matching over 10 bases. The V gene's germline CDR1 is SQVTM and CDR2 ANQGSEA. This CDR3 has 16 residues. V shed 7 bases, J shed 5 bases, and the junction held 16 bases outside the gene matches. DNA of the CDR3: TGCAGCGGCTTGGCCCCAGGGACAGGGGAGGTTGAGACCCAGTACTTC. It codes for CSGLAPGTGEVETQYF.

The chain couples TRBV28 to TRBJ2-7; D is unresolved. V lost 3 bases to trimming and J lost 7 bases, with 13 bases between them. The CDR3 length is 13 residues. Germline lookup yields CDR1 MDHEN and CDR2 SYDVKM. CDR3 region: CASSFETVEEQYF. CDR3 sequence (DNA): TGTGCCAGCAGTTTCGAGACCGTGGAAGAGCAGTACTTC.

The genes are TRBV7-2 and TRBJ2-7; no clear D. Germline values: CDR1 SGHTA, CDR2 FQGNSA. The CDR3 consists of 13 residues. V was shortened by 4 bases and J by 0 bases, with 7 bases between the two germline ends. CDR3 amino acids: CASSSGHSYEQYF. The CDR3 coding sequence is TGTGCCAGCAGCTCTGGCCACTCCTACGAGCAGTACTTC.

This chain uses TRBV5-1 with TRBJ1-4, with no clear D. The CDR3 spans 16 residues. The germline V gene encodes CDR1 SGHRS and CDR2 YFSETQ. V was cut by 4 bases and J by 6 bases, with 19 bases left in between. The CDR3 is CASSRTGRRWDEKLFF. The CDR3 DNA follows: TGCGCCAGCAGCCGAACCGGACGGCGGTGGGATGAAAAACTGTTTTTT.

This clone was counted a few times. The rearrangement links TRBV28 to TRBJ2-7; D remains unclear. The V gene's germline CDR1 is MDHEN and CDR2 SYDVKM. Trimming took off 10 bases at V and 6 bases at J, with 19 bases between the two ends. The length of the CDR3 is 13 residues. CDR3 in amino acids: CATGTRSLSEQYF. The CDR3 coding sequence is TGTGCCACCGGAACTCGATCATTAAGCGAGCAGTACTTC.

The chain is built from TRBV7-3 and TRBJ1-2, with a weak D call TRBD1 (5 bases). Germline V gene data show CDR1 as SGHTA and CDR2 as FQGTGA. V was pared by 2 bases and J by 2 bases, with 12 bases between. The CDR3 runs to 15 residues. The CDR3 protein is CASSLPSGPNYGYTF. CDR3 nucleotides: TGTGCCAGCAGCTTACCATCGGGGCCCAACTATGGCTACACCTTC.

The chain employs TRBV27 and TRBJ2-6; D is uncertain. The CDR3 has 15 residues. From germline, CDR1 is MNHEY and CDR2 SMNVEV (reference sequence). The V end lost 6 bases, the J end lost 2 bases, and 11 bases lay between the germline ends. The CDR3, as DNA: TGTGCCAGCAGCATTCGTGGCACTGGGGCCAACGTCCTGACTTTC. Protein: CASSIRGTGANVLTF.

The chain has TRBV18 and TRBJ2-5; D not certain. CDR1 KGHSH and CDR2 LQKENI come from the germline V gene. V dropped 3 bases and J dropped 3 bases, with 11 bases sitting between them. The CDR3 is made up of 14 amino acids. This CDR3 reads CASSPERIKETQYF. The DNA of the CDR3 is TGTGCCAGCTCACCCGAACGAATTAAAGAGACCCAGTACTTC. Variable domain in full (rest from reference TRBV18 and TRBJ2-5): NAGVMQNPRHLVRRRGQEARLRCSPMKGHSHVYWYRQLPEEGLKFMVYLQKENIIDESGMPKERFSAEFPKEGPSILRIQQVVRGDSAAYFCASSPERIKETQYFGPGTRLLVL.

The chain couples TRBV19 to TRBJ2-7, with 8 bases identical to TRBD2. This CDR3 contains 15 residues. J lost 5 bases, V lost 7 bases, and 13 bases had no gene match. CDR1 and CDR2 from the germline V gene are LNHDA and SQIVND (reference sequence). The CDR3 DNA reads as TGTGCCAGTACCCCCGGGGGACTAGGGAGGAACGAGCAGTACTTC. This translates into CASTPGGLGRNEQYF. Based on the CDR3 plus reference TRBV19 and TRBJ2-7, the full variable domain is DGGITQSPKYLFRKEGQNVTLSCEQNLNHDAMYWYRQDPGQGLRLIYYSQIVNDFQKGDIAEGYSVSREKKESFPLTVTSAQKNPTAFYLCASTPGGLGRNEQYFGPGTRLTVT.

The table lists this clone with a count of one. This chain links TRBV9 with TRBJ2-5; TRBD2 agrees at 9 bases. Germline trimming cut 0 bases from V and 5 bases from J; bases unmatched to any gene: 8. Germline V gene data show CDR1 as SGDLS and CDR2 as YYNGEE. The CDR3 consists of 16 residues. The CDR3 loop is CASSVETSGLGETQYF. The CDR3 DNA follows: TGTGCCAGCAGCGTAGAGACTAGCGGTCTGGGGGAGACCCAGTACTTC.

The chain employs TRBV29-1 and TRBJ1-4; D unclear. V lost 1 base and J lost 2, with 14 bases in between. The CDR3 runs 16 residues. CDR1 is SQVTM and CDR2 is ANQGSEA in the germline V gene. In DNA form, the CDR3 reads TGCAGCGTTGAAGGGGCCCCAGGACCTACTAATGAAAAACTGTTTTTT. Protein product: CSVEGAPGPTNEKLFF.

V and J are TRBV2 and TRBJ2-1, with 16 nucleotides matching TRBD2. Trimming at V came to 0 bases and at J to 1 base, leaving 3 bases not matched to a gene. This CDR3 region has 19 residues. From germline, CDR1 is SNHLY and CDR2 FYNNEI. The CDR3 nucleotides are TGTGCCAGCAGTGAAGCGGGGACTAGCGGGAGGGGGTCCTACAATGAGCAGTTCTTC. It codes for CASSEAGTSGRGSYNEQFF.

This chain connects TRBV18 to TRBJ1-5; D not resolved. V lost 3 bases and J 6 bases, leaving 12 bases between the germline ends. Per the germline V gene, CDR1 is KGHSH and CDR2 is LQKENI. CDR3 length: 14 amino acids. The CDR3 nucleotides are TGTGCCAGCTCACCTGGGAGGGAGGGTCAGCCCCAGCATTTT. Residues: CASSPGREGQPQHF. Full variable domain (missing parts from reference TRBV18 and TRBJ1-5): NAGVMQNPRHLVRRRGQEARLRCSPMKGHSHVYWYRQLPEEGLKFMVYLQKENIIDESGMPKERFSAEFPKEGPSILRIQQVVRGDSAAYFCASSPGREGQPQHFGDGTRLSIL.